The clone carrying this T cell receptor (beta chain) was counted a few times. The sample comes from a study of T-cell memory formation after mild COVID-19. One entry per CDR3 protein results from TCRdb running MiXCR on the 5' RACE reads. The sample carries about 400,000 distinct CDR3 sequences, around a quarter recorded once. Per the germline V gene, CDR1 is SQVTM and CDR2 is ANQGSEA. The CDR3 spans 13 residues. V lost 6 bases to trimming and J lost 3 bases, with 14 bases between them. The clonotype originates from an adult woman who had mild COVID-19 (a few samples of this study predate the infection). Cell type and time point are not known. V and J are TRBV29-1 and TRBJ1-2, with D hard to call. Sequenced: PBMCs or a T cell subset sorted from them (not recorded which). The CDR3 bases are TGCAGCGTCTTTTCGAACACCTACTATGGCTACACCTTC. It yields the protein CSVFSNTYYGYTF. Based on the CDR3 plus reference TRBV29-1 and TRBJ1-2, the full variable domain is SAVISQKPSRDICQRGTSLTIQCQVDSQVTMMFWYRQQPGQSLTLIATANQGSEATYESGFVIDKFPISRPNLTFSTLTVSNMSPEDSSIYLCSVFSNTYYGYTFGSGTRLTVV.